Listed here are 2 T cell receptor beta chains from one sample, sequenced in a study of Graves' ophthalmopathy and Graves' hyperthyroidism. The authors amplified TCR beta CDR3 regions, and they did so from RNA transcripts for repertoire sequencing. An opening RT-PCR round employed HTBI primers and preceded a second-round multiplex PCR. TCRdb passed the multiplex PCR reads through MiXCR, listing each CDR3 protein once. The sample shows about 420,000 distinct CDR3 sequences, under 25% of them seen only once. Sequences were obtained from peripheral blood. The receptors here all came from a young woman with stable Graves' hyperthyroidism.

This clonotype came up many times. The V and J genes are TRBV29-1 and TRBJ1-1; a possible D gene is TRBD1 (6 bases). This CDR3 spans 10 amino acids. V was trimmed by 6 bases and J by 8 bases, leaving 10 bases between them. CDR1 and CDR2 from the germline V gene are SQVTM and ANQGSEA. CDR3 residues: CSVSDREAFF. The CDR3, as DNA: TGCAGCGTGTCTGACAGGGAAGCTTTCTTT.

This clonotype has a count of ten or more. The chain uses TRBV5-1 and TRBJ1-3, with no clear D. Germline assignment: CDR1 SGHRS and CDR2 YFSETQ. V dropped 4 bases and J dropped 2 bases, with 7 bases sitting between them. The CDR3 consists of 13 residues. Here the CDR3 DNA reads TGCGCCAGCAGCACCTTGCCTGGAAACACCATATATTTT. Its protein is CASSTLPGNTIYF. The full variable domain, completed using reference TRBV5-1 and TRBJ1-3, is KAGVTQTPRYLIKTRGQQVTLSCSPISGHRSVSWYQQTPGQGLQFLFEYFSETQRNKGNFPGRFSGRQFSNSRSEMNVSTLELGDSALYLCASSTLPGNTIYFGEGSWLTVV.